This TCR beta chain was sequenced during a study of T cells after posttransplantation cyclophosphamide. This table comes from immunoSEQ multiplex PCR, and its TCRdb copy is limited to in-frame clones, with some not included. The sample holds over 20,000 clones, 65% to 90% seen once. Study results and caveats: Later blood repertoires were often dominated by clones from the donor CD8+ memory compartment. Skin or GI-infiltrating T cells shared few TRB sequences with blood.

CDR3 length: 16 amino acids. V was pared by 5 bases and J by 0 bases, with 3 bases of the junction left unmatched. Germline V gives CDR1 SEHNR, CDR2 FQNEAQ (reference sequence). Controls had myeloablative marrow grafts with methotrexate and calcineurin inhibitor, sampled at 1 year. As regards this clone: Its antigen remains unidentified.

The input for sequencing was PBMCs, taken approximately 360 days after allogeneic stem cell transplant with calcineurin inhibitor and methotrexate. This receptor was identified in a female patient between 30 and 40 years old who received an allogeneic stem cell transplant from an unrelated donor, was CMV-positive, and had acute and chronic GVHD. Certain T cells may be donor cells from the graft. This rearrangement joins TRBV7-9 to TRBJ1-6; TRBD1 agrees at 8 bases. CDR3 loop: CASSQDRGSYNSPLHF. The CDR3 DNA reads TGTGCCAGCAGCCAAGACAGGGGCTCCTATAATTCACCCCTCCACTTT.